A selection of T cell receptor beta chains follows, all from one sample in a study of blood T cell repertoires in COVID-19. Generated by immunoSEQ multiplex PCR, the TCRdb table keeps only in-frame clones and is missing some. The sample comprises 40,000 or so clones, under 90% of which are singletons, and about 22% rests with the top ten. The material sequenced was peripheral blood. These receptors all stem from a man over 45 with active COVID-19. The CDR3 runs from the conserved cysteine through the conserved F or W. Each record gives: V gene, J gene, clone size, D gene, CDR3 DNA, CDR3 protein. The D gene is left open where the match is weak. Not all rows give a size; the values are once, few, many and, for expanded clones, a class.

V gene: TRBV11-2
J gene: TRBJ2-7
clone size: once
D gene: TRBD2
CDR3 DNA: TGTGCCAGCAGCTTGCTAGCGGGAGGCGCCTACGAGCAGTACTTC
CDR3 protein: CASSLLAGGAYEQYF

V gene: TRBV27
J gene: TRBJ2-3
clone size: -
D gene: TRBD2
CDR3 DNA: TGTGCCAGCAGTTTATTGCTAGCGGGAAGGCCAGATACGCAGTATTTT
CDR3 protein: CASSLLLAGRPDTQYF

V gene: TRBV9
J gene: TRBJ2-1
clone size: -
D gene: -
CDR3 DNA: TGTGCCAGCAGCGCGGGAGTCGGGGTGTACAATGAGCAGTTCTTC
CDR3 protein: CASSAGVGVYNEQFF

V gene: TRBV7-8
J gene: TRBJ1-1
clone size: -
D gene: -
CDR3 DNA: TGTGCCAGCAGCTTAGTGGGGGGATTGGACACTGAAGCTTTCTTT
CDR3 protein: CASSLVGGLDTEAFF

V gene: TRBV5-6
J gene: TRBJ2-5
clone size: once
D gene: -
CDR3 DNA: TGTGCCAGCGGTCCCGCGGGGACCCAGTACTTC
CDR3 protein: CASGPAGTQYF

V gene: TRBV5-1
J gene: TRBJ2-7
clone size: once
D gene: TRBD2
CDR3 DNA: TGCGCCAGCAGCTTGGTTGCGGGAGGACCCCTCGGAGAGCAGTACTTC
CDR3 protein: CASSLVAGGPLGEQYF

V gene: TRBV2
J gene: TRBJ2-1
clone size: -
D gene: TRBD2
CDR3 DNA: TGTGCCAGCCGCTTTGGCTCGGGGGGTTACAATGAGCAGTTCTTC
CDR3 protein: CASRFGSGGYNEQFF

V gene: TRBV12-3/TRBV12-4
J gene: TRBJ2-1
clone size: -
D gene: -
CDR3 DNA: TGTGCCAGCAGTTTAGGGACTAACAATGAGCAGTTCTTC
CDR3 protein: CASSLGTNNEQFF

V gene: TRBV27
J gene: TRBJ1-1
clone size: -
D gene: TRBD1
CDR3 DNA: TGTGCCAGCAGTTTGGGACAGGGCCCCACTGAAGCTTTCTTT
CDR3 protein: CASSLGQGPTEAFF

V gene: TRBV6-5
J gene: TRBJ2-5
clone size: -
D gene: -
CDR3 DNA: TGTGCCAGCACCGACAGGGCGGGGGAGACCCAGTACTTC
CDR3 protein: CASTDRAGETQYF

V gene: TRBV7-9
J gene: TRBJ1-4
clone size: -
D gene: -
CDR3 DNA: TGTGCCAGCAGAGGGGGTCCAACTAATGAAAAACTGTTTTTT
CDR3 protein: CASRGGPTNEKLFF